This T cell receptor (beta chain) derives from a study of neurological immune-mediated disorders (dated by TCRdb to between 2019 and 2020). Notes on the research overall: Among the 35 or so multiple sclerosis patients, relapsing-remitting MS was present in roughly 30 and secondary progressive MS was present in 3. The roughly 100 TCR-beta libraries covered PBMC samples along with longitudinal samples, technical triplicates, and paired sorted CD4+ and CD8+ T-cell subsets. The cohort was made up of 65 to 75 subjects, consisting of around 14 HAM/TSP patients, around 35 multiple sclerosis patients and about 20 healthy controls. Peripheral blood TCR-beta repertoires from HTLV-I-associated myelopathy (HAM/TSP) patients, multiple sclerosis patients and healthy controls were compared by UMI-based sequencing.

Overall study outcomes, separate from this receptor: No clinical or MRI features were associated with the MS cluster, and the authors said that larger cohorts are needed. Phylogenetic analysis grouped repertoires from 18 of 34 MS patients into a cluster of related CDR3 sequences, suggesting a possible repertoire-level signature. TCR clonal expansion was greatest in HAM/TSP patients and smallest in MS patients, who ranked below even healthy controls. Across subjects, expanded clones never shared an identical CDR3 amino acid sequence, which suggests that the TCR-beta repertoires in every group were private.

cDNA was synthesized by template-switch 5'RACE using a primer carrying a 10-nucleotide random unique molecular identifier by which each TCR transcript was tagged. Every sequencing run yielded over 180 million TCR-beta sequences covering 15-18 subjects. The RNeasy kit was used for extraction of total RNA. TCR-beta VDJ regions were amplified with primers for the TCR constant region and the 5'RACE anchor, using the KAPA Real-time Library Amplification kit. A first PCR added sample indexes and Illumina adaptors, and a second PCR then raised library yield. The roughly 650 bp TCR product was size-selected on a 2% E-gel SizeSelection system after Ampure bead purification. Before pooling, library quality was assessed on a Bioanalyzer, concentration was determined with Qubit, and library quantification was performed with the Kapa Library Quantification kit. An Illumina HiSeq 2500 sequenced the libraries paired-end 2 x 150 bp. To increase sequence diversity, about 25-31% phiX was spiked into each library pool. From the authors' description of their analysis: The quality-filtered reads were processed with the UMI-based MiGEC pipeline, whose error correction step removed more than 85% of the raw TCR sequences. VDJ genes were aligned to IMGT germline references, and each clonotype was defined by a unique CDR3 amino acid sequence together with V-J genes. Clonal expansion, Shannon diversity, and CDR3 relatedness (CalcPairwiseDistances, ClusterSamples) were evaluated with VDJtools, and phylogenetic trees were built with CLCbio workbench. A clone was classed as expanded if it had 8 or more unique UMIs, a cutoff based on coefficient-of-variation modelling across technical triplicates. The raw public data were reprocessed by TCRdb itself: fastp quality trimming at Q25, MiXCR clonotype calling, in-frame beta chains only. Here each entry gathers all rows of one CDR3 protein and keeps the most common genes and DNA. The V and J calls were not made by the authors but by TCRdb's processing. The sample records some 33,000 distinct CDR3 sequences, about 1.6% of which are singletons. The ten largest clones take up around 8.8% of the sample.

Libraries from unsorted PBMCs were made from 2 million PBMCs kept in RNAlater at -80 degrees C until RNA extraction. Multiple sclerosis patients were enrolled in a US clinical protocol under which disease progression was evaluated by magnetic resonance imaging. Peripheral blood was subjected to Ficoll-Hypaque density gradient centrifugation to isolate PBMCs, which were then cryopreserved in liquid nitrogen. This clonotype was seen repeatedly, ten times or more. Its antigen has not been determined. There are no base qualities to consult, and no much larger clone falls within one base. This receptor was taken from a woman aged 25 to 39 with multiple sclerosis. Sequenced input: PBMCs.

The CDR3 protein: CASSYSTSGTTGELFF. DNA sequence: TGTGCCAGCAGTTACTCGACTAGCGGCACCACCGGGGAGCTGTTTTTT. This chain is built from TRBV6-5 and TRBJ2-2; 9 nucleotides in the junction match TRBD2. Counted from cysteine to phenylalanine, this CDR3 has 16 amino acids. Only the CDR3 portion is preserved as DNA: 48 bases, with reading frame beginning at the first base. Trimming accounts for 0 bases at V and 4 bases at J, while the number of junction bases matched to no gene is 3. From the germline V gene, CDR1 is MNHEY and CDR2 is SVGAGI.